This TCR beta chain is from a study of T-cell memory formation after mild COVID-19. Germline V gene sequence: CDR1 SQVTM, CDR2 ANQGSEA. CDR3 length: 13 amino acids. Between the trimmed V and J ends, which lost 0 bases and 10 bases, there was a span of 13 bases. TCRalpha and TCRbeta libraries used 5'RACE with constant-segment primers and UMIs. MiXCR, applied by TCRdb to the 5' RACE reads, yields one record per CDR3 protein. This table has 170,000 or so distinct CDR3 sequences, roughly a fifth appearing once. This clonotype has only a few counts. Its antigen remains unidentified. Study-level results: Some clones that responded were present in memory (sampled pre-infection), which suggests cross-reactive memory joined.

This sequence originates from an adult woman who had mild COVID-19 (a few samples of this study predate the infection). Cell type and time point are not known. V usage is TRBV29-1 and J usage is TRBJ2-1; D is possibly TRBD2 (5 bases). Sequencing was carried out using PBMCs or a T cell subset sorted from them (not recorded which). In DNA form, the CDR3 reads TGCAGCGTTGAAGACCGGGGAGCCCCGGAGCAGTTCTTC. This codes for CSVEDRGAPEQFF.